A single T cell receptor beta chain is shown here with its context. This CDR3 has 14 residues. CDR1 is GTSNPN, CDR2 SVGIG, per germline (reference sequence). The ends lost 4 bases at V and 3 bases at J; junction bases unmatched: 8. These data come from a study of technical replicates of blood from four donors. Data came from immunoSEQ multiplex PCR; TCRdb stores just in-frame clones and leaves some out. The sample comprises around 83,000 clones, just under 95% of which are singletons, and about 0.39% rests with the top ten. This sequence was found in a human donor in good health. The sample comprised T cells isolated from PBMCs. V is TRBV30 and J is TRBJ1-2; TRBD1 agrees at 7 bases. The CDR3, as DNA: TGTGCCTGGACTAACAGGGGTGGAGACTATGGCTACACCTTC. It encodes CAWTNRGGDYGYTF.